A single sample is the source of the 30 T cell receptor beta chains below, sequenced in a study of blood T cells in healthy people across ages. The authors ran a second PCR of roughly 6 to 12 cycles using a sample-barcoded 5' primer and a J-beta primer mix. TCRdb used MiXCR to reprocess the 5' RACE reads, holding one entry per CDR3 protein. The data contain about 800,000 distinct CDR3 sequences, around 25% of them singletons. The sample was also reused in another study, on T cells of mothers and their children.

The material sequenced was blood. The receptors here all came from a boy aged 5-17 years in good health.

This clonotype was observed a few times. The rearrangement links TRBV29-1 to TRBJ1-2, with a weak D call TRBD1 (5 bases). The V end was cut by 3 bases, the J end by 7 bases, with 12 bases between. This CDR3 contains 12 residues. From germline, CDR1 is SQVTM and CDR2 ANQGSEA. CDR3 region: CSVERGIAGYTF. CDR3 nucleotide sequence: TGCAGCGTTGAGAGGGGAATCGCTGGCTACACCTTC.

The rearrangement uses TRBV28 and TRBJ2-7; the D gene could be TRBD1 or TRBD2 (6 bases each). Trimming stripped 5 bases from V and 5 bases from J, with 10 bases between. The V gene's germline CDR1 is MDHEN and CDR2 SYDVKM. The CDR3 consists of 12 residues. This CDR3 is CASSEGGNEQYF. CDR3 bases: TGTGCCAGCAGTGAAGGGGGGAACGAGCAGTACTTC.

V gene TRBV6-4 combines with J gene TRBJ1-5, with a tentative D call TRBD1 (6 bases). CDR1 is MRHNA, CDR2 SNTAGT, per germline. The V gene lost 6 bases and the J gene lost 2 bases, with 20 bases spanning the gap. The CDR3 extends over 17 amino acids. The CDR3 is CASRRTGTRWRNQPQHF. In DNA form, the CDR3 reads TGTGCCAGCAGAAGAACAGGGACGCGTTGGCGCAATCAGCCCCAGCATTTT.

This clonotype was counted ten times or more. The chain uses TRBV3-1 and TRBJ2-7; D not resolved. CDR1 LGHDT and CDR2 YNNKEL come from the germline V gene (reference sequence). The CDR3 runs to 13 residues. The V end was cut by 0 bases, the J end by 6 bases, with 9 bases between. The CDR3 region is CASSQEGSREQYF. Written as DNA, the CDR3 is TGTGCCAGCAGCCAAGAAGGGTCTCGCGAGCAGTACTTC.

The CDR3 coding sequence is TGTGCCAGCAGTGGGGAGGGCTACTCCTACGAGCAGTACTTC. It yields the protein CASSGEGYSYEQYF. This chain joins TRBV12-3 or TRBV12-4 and TRBJ2-7; 7 bases line up with TRBD2. The CDR3 runs 14 residues. With 5 bases clipped from V and 0 bases from J, the junction kept 4 bases outside the gene matches.

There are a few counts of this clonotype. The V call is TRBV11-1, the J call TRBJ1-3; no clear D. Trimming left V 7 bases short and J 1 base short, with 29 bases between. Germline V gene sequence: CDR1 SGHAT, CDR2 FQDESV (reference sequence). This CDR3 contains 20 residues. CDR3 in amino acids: CASNRAASGNSWISGNTIYF. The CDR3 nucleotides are TGTGCCAGCAACCGGGCGGCGTCGGGCAACTCATGGATTTCTGGAAACACCATATATTTT.

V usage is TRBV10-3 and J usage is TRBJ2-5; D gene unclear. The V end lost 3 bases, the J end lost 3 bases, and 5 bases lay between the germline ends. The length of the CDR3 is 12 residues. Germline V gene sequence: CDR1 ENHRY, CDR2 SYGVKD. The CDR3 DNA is TGTGCCATCAGTGAAGGGAAAGAGACCCAGTACTTC. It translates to CAISEGKETQYF.

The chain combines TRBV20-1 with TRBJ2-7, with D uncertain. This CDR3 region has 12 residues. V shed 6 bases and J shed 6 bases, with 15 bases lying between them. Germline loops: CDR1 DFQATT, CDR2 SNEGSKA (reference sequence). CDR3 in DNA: TGCAGTGCCTTGGGTGAGCGCGGCGAGCAGTACTTC. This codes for CSALGERGEQYF.

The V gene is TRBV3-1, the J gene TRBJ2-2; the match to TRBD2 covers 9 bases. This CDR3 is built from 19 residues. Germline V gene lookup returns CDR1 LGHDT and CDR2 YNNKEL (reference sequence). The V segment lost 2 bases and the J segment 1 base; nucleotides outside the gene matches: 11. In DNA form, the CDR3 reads TGTGCCAGCAGCCAACGCGGGGCAGCGGGGGGACGGAACACCGGGGAGCTGTTTTTT. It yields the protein CASSQRGAAGGRNTGELFF. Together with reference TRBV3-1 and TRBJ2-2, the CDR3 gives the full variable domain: DTAVSQTPKYLVTQMGNDKSIKCEQNLGHDTMYWYKQDSKKFLKIMFSYNNKELIINETVPNRFSPKSPDKAHLNLHINSLELGDSAVYFCASSQRGAAGGRNTGELFFGEGSRLTVL.

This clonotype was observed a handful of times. The CDR3 bases are TGTGCCACCGGCACCGGGACAGGGAGCGCAGATACGCAGTATTTT. As protein: CATGTGTGSADTQYF. This chain joins TRBV15 and TRBJ2-3; TRBD1 matches 9 bases. The CDR3 is made up of 15 amino acids. With 8 bases clipped from V and 4 bases from J, the junction kept 10 bases outside the gene matches. Germline lookup yields CDR1 LNHNV and CDR2 YYDKDF (reference sequence).

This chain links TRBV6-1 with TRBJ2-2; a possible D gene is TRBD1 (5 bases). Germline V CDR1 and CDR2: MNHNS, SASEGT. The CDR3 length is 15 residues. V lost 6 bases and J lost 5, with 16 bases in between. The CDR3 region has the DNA TGTGCCAGCAGAGAGCTTTGGCCAGGGACCGGGGAGCTGTTTTTT. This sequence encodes CASRELWPGTGELFF.

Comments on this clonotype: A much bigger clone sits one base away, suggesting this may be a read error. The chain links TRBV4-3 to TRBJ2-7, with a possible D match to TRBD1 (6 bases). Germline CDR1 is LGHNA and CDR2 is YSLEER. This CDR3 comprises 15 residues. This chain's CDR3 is CASGQDQGSSYEQYF. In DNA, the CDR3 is TGCGCCAGCGGCCAAGATCAGGGGAGTTCCTACGAGCAGTACTTC.

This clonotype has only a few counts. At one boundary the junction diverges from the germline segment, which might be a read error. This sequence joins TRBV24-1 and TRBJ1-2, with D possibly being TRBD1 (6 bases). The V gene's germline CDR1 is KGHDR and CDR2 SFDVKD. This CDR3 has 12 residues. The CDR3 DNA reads TGTGCCATCAGTGATACGGACAGTGGCTACACCTTC. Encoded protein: CAISDTDSGYTF.

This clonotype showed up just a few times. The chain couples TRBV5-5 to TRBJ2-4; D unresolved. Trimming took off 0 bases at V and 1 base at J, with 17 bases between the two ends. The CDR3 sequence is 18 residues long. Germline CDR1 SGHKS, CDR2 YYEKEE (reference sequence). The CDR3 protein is CASSLADFIGLAKNIQYF. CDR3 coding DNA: TGTGCCAGCAGCTTGGCCGATTTTATAGGTTTGGCCAAAAACATTCAGTACTTC.

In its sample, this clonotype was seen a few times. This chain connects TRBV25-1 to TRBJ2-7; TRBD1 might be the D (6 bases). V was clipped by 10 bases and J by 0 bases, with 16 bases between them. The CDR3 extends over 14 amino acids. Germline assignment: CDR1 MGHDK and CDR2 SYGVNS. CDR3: CATALTGSSYEQYF. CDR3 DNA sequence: TGTGCCACAGCCTTGACAGGTTCCTCCTACGAGCAGTACTTC.

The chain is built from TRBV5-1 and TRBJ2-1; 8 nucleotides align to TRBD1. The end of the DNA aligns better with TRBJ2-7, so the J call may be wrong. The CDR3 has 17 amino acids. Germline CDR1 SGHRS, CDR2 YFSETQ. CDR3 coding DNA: TGCGCCAGCAGCGGATCCAGGGGGCAGCTAGCTTTTTACGAGCAGTACTTC. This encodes CASSGSRGQLAFYEQYF.

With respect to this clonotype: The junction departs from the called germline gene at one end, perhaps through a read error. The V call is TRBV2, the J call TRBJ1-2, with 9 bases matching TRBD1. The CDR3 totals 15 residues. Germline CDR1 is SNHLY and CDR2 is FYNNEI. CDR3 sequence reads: CASSTGGKVNYGYAF. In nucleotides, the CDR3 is TGTGCCAGCAGTACAGGGGGCAAGGTTAACTATGGCTACGCCTTC. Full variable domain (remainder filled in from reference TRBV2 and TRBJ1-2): EPEVTQTPSHQVTQMGQEVILRCVPISNHLYFYWYRQILGQKVEFLVSFYNNEISEKSEIFDDQFSVERPDGSNFTLKIRSTKLEDSAMYFCASSTGGKVNYGYAFGSGTRLTVV.

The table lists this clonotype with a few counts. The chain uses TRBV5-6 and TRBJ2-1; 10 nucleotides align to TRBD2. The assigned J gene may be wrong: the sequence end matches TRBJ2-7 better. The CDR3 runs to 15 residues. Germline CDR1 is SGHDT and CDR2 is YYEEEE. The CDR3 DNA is TGTGCCAGCAGCACCGGACTAGCGGCAAGGAAGGAGCAGTACTTC. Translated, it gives CASSTGLAARKEQYF.

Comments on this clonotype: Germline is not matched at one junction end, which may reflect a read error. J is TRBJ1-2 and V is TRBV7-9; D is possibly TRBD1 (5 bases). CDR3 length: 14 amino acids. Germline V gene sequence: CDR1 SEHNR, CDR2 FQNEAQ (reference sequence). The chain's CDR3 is CSSSASGDLGGYTF. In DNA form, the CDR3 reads TGTTCCAGCAGCGCCTCCGGGGACCTGGGCGGCTACACCTTC.

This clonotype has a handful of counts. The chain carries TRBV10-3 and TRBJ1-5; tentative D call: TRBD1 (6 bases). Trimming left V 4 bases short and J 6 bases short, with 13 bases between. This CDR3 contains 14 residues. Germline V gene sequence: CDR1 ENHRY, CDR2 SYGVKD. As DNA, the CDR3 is TGTGCCATCAGTGCCGGGACAATTGGTCAGCCCCAGCATTTT. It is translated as CAISAGTIGQPQHF.

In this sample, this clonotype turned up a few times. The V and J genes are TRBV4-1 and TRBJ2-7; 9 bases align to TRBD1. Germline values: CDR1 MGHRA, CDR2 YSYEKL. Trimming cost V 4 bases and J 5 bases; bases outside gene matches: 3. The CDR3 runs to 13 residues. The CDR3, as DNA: TGCGCCAGCAGCCGGAGGACAGGGGACGAGCAGTACTTC. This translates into CASSRRTGDEQYF.

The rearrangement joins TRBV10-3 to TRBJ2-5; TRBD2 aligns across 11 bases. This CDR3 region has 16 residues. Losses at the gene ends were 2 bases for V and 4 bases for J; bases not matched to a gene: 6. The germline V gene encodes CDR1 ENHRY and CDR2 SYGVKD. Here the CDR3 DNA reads TGTGCCATCAGTGAGGAACTAGCGGGAGTAGGAGAGACCCAGTACTTC. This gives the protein CAISEELAGVGETQYF.

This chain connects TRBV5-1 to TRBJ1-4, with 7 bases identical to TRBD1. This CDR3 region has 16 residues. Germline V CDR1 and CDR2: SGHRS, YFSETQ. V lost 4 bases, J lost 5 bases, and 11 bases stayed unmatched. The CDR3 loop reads CASSLLPGQSNEKLFF. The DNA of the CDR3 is TGCGCCAGCAGCCTCCTTCCGGGACAGTCAAATGAAAAACTGTTTTTT.

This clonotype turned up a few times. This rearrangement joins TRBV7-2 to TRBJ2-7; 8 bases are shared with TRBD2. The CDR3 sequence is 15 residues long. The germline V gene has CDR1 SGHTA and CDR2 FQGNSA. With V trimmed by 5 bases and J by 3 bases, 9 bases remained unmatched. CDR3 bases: TGTGCCAGCAGCCCAGCGCGGGGGGAGGGCTACGAGCAGTACTTC. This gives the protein CASSPARGEGYEQYF.

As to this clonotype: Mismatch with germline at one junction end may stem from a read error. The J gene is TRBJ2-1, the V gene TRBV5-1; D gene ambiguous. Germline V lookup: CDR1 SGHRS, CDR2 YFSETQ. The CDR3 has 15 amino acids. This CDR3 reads CVSSFWTLSDNEQFF. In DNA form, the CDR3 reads TGCGTCAGCAGCTTCTGGACCTTGTCTGACAATGAGCAGTTCTTC. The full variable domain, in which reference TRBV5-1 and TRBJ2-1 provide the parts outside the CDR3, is KAGVTQTPRYLIKTRGQQVTLSCSPISGHRSVSWYQQTPGQGLQFLFEYFSETQRNKGNFPGRFSGRQFSNSRSEMNVSTLELGDSALYLCVSSFWTLSDNEQFFGPGTRLTVL.

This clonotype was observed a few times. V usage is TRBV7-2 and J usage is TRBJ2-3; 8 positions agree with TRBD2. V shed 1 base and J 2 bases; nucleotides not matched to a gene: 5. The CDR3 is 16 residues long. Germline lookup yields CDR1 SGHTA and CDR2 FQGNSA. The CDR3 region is CASSLGSGRTTDTQYF. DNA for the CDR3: TGTGCCAGCAGCTTAGGGAGCGGGAGAACCACAGATACGCAGTATTTT.

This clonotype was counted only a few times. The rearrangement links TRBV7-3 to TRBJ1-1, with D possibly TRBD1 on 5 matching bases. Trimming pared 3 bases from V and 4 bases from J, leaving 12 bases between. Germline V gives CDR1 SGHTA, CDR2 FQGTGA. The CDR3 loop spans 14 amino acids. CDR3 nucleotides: TGTGCCAGCAGCTTGGGGGGGATAGCCACTGAAGCTTTCTTT. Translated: CASSLGGIATEAFF.

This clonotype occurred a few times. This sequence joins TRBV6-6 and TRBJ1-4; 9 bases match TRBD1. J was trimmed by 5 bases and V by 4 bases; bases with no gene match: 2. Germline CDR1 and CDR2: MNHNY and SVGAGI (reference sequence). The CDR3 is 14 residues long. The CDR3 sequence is CASSCDRGNEKLFF. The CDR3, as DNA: TGTGCCAGCAGTTGCGACAGGGGGAATGAAAAACTGTTTTTT.

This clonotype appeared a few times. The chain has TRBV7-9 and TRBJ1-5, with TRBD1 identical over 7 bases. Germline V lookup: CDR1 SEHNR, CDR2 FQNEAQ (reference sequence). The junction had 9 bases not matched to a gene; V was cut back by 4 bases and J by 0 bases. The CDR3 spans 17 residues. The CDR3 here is CASSYWDSLHSNQPQHF. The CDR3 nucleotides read TGTGCCAGCAGCTACTGGGACAGCCTCCATAGCAATCAGCCCCAGCATTTT.

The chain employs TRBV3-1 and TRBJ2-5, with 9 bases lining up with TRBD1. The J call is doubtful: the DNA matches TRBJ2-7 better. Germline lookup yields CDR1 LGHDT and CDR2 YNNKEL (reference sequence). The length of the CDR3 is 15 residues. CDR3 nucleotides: TGTGCCAGCAGCACTCCGGGGACAGGGTCCAACGAGCAGTACTTC. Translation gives CASSTPGTGSNEQYF.